The 27 T cell receptor beta chains below all came from one sample that was sequenced in a study of blood T cell repertoires in COVID-19. Repertoires were generated with immunoSEQ multiplex PCR, while TCRdb's copy carries only in-frame clones and drops some. The repertoire includes approximately 90,000 clones, roughly 82% of them detected once, and more than 20% sits in the top ten. Sample: peripheral blood. The receptors originated from a man aged 55 to 70 with acute or convalescent COVID-19.

V gene TRBV5-4 combines with J gene TRBJ2-7, with 7 bases lining up with TRBD1. CDR1 SGHNT and CDR2 YYREEE come from the germline V gene (reference sequence). The trim removed 2 bases at V and 3 bases at J, leaving 5 bases unmatched. The CDR3 runs 14 residues. In DNA, the CDR3 is TGTGCCAGCAGCTTCCGGGACAGCGGCTACGAGCAGTACTTC. Its protein is CASSFRDSGYEQYF.

The chain recombines TRBV19 with TRBJ1-4, with TRBD1 matching 9 bases. Trimming cost V 8 bases and J 5 bases; bases outside gene matches: 3. The CDR3 length is 13 residues. The germline gives CDR1 LNHDA, CDR2 SQIVND (reference sequence). The CDR3, as DNA: TGTGCCAGTCAGACAGGGGGAAATGAAAAACTGTTTTTT. Its translation is CASQTGGNEKLFF.

The V gene is TRBV6-5, the J gene TRBJ1-3; a weak D match, TRBD1 (5 bases). The CDR3 totals 15 residues. Germline-derived CDR1 and CDR2 are MNHEY and SVGAGI. V gave up 6 bases and J gave up 2 bases, with 14 bases separating them. CDR3: CASRPPWGAGNTIYF. The CDR3 coding sequence is TGTGCCAGCAGACCCCCCTGGGGGGCTGGAAACACCATATATTTT.

This clone was recorded a few times. The chain uses TRBV4-1 and TRBJ1-4; TRBD1 matches at 7 bases. The CDR3 covers 17 residues. After removal of 6 bases from V and 4 bases from J, the junction contained 14 bases not matched to a gene. Germline CDR1 MGHRA, CDR2 YSYEKL. This chain's CDR3 is CASSPRLTGTDNEKLFF. In DNA form, the CDR3 reads TGCGCCAGCAGTCCCCGCCTGACCGGGACAGATAATGAAAAACTGTTTTTT.

This chain uses TRBV27 with TRBJ2-7; D unclear. Deletions cut 8 bases from V and 2 bases from J, with 16 bases between. Germline CDR1 is MNHEY and CDR2 is SMNVEV (reference sequence). There are 14 residues in the CDR3. CDR3: CASSPLNRPYEQYV. The CDR3, as DNA: TGTGCCAGCTCCCCCCTGAACAGACCCTACGAGCAGTACGTC.

The rearrangement uses TRBV28 and TRBJ2-2; 10 positions agree with TRBD1. The germline CDR1 and CDR2 sequences are MDHEN and SYDVKM. J gave up 3 bases and V 5 bases, and 3 bases lay outside the gene matches. The CDR3 runs 15 residues. CDR3 coding DNA: TGTGCCAGCAGTGCCGGGACAGGGGACACCGGGGAGCTGTTTTTT. It encodes CASSAGTGDTGELFF. The entire variable domain, with the rest obtained from reference TRBV28 and TRBJ2-2, is as follows: DVKVTQSSRYLVKRTGEKVFLECVQDMDHENMFWYRQDPGLGLRLIYFSYDVKMKEKGDIPEGYSVSREKKERFSLILESASTNQTSMYLCASSAGTGDTGELFFGEGSRLTVL.

This chain connects TRBV14 to TRBJ2-3; D possibly corresponds to TRBD2 (6 bases). V was cut by 4 bases and J by 1 base, with 15 bases left in between. Germline CDR1 and CDR2: SGHDN and FVKESK. The CDR3 has 16 amino acids. The CDR3 is CASSRYLGGRTDTQYF. The DNA of the CDR3 is TGTGCCAGCAGCCGCTACCTCGGGGGACGCACAGATACGCAGTATTTT.

V and J are TRBV2 and TRBJ1-5; TRBD1 aligns across 8 bases. The CDR3 spans 14 residues. Germline V gene lookup returns CDR1 SNHLY and CDR2 FYNNEI. Losses at the gene ends were 8 bases for V and 1 base for J; bases not matched to a gene: 4. CDR3 nucleotide sequence: TGTGCCAGCGGACAGGGTGGGAGCAATCAGCCCCAGCATTTT. Encoded protein: CASGQGGSNQPQHF.

This chain connects TRBV12-3 or TRBV12-4 to TRBJ1-5; D call uncertain. Trimming stripped 3 bases from V and 3 bases from J, with 6 bases between. This CDR3 is built from 13 residues. CDR3 loop: CASSFLYNQPQHF. CDR3 nucleotide sequence: TGTGCCAGCAGTTTTCTCTACAATCAGCCCCAGCATTTT.

This clone is medium-sized within its sample. The J gene is TRBJ1-1, the V gene TRBV4-1, with D possibly matching TRBD1 (5 bases). The CDR3 spans 18 residues. V was trimmed by 2 bases and J by 1 base, leaving 20 bases between them. Germline CDR1 reads MGHRA; CDR2 reads YSYEKL. The CDR3 DNA reads TGCGCCAGCAGCCAAAATTTCAGGGTCCCTATGGGGAACACTGAAGCTTTCTTT. Encoded protein: CASSQNFRVPMGNTEAFF.

This chain connects TRBV2 to TRBJ2-5, with 7 bases aligning to TRBD2. Germline assignment: CDR1 SNHLY and CDR2 FYNNEI. V lost 3 bases and J lost 0; bases outside the gene matches: 13. CDR3 length: 18 residues. The DNA of the CDR3 is TGTGCCAGCAGTGATTCGTACATCAGCGGGGCCTACCAAGAGACCCAGTACTTC. Translating gives CASSDSYISGAYQETQYF.

This chain connects TRBV10-3 to TRBJ2-1; 7 positions agree with TRBD1. In germline, CDR1 is ENHRY, CDR2 SYGVKD. The CDR3 has 16 amino acids. V lost 0 bases, J lost 5 bases, and 7 bases stayed unmatched. Written as DNA, the CDR3 is TGTGCCATCAGTGAGTCGGTCGGCAGGGGGAACAATGAGCAGTTCTTC. Translated, it gives CAISESVGRGNNEQFF.

The chain links TRBV3-1 (or the pseudogene TRBV3-2) to TRBJ1-1; 11 bases line up with TRBD1. The CDR3 is 15 amino acids. V trimming: 3 bases; J trimming: 5 bases; junction bases outside the gene matches: 5. Germline loops: CDR1 LGHDT, CDR2 YNNKEL (reference sequence). CDR3 DNA sequence: TGTGCCAGCAGCCAGGGGACAGGGGGGAAGACTGAAGCTTTCTTT. Amino acid sequence: CASSQGTGGKTEAFF.

This rearrangement joins TRBV5-6 to TRBJ2-7; perhaps TRBD1 as D (5 bases). Trimming took off 0 bases at V and 2 bases at J, with 6 bases between the two ends. The CDR3 runs 13 residues. CDR1 SGHDT and CDR2 YYEEEE come from the germline V gene. CDR3 bases: TGTGCCAGCAGCTTGGGCAGGGCCTACGAGCAGTACGTC. It encodes CASSLGRAYEQYV.

This clone has just a few counts. The chain links TRBV28 to TRBJ2-1; no clear D. CDR1 is MDHEN and CDR2 is SYDVKM in the germline V gene. V shed 5 bases and J shed 4 bases, with 6 bases lying between them. The CDR3 runs to 12 residues. CDR3 sequence reads: CASSTLYNEQFF. In DNA, the CDR3 is TGTGCCAGCAGTACTTTATACAATGAGCAGTTCTTC.

The chain has TRBV6-1 and TRBJ1-2; D perhaps matches TRBD1 (6 bases). CDR3 size: 17 residues. Trimming pared 1 base from V and 2 bases from J, leaving 17 bases between. CDR1 MNHNS and CDR2 SASEGT come from the germline V gene. The CDR3 reads CASSEGVFWDTNYGYTF. The DNA of the CDR3 is TGTGCCAGCAGTGAAGGAGTATTTTGGGACACGAACTATGGCTACACCTTC.

V is TRBV6-5 and J is TRBJ2-1, with a tentative D call TRBD1 (5 bases). Trimming took 0 bases from V and 5 from J, leaving 14 bases between them. The germline CDR1 and CDR2 sequences are MNHEY and SVGAGI. There are 16 residues in the CDR3. The DNA of the CDR3 is TGTGCCAGCAGTTACTCATACTTAGGGGCCAACAATGAGCAGTTCTTC. Protein: CASSYSYLGANNEQFF.

This rearrangement joins TRBV4-1 to TRBJ1-5, with TRBD1 matching over 8 bases. Trimming at V came to 3 bases and at J to 6 bases, leaving 7 bases not matched to a gene. The CDR3 is 15 amino acids. The germline CDR1 and CDR2 sequences are MGHRA and YSYEKL. CDR3 amino acids: CASSHGQGSGQPQHF. CDR3 sequence (DNA): TGCGCCAGCAGCCATGGACAGGGTAGCGGTCAGCCCCAGCATTTT.

This clone was detected once. The rearrangement uses TRBV30 and TRBJ2-2, with 8 bases aligning to TRBD1. J lost 5 bases, V lost 4 bases, and 9 bases had no gene match. The CDR3 extends over 15 amino acids. Looked up from germline, CDR1 is GTSNPN and CDR2 is SVGIG (reference sequence). The CDR3 DNA sequence: TGTGCCTGGACGCCAGGGGGCGCGGGGACCGGGGAGCTGTTTTTT. Protein: CAWTPGGAGTGELFF.

A few counts support this clone. The chain combines TRBV27 with TRBJ2-5; D is perhaps TRBD2 (6 bases). This CDR3 has 15 residues. Between the trimmed V and J ends, which lost 3 bases and 2 bases, there was a span of 13 bases. The germline V gene has CDR1 MNHEY and CDR2 SMNVEV (reference sequence). The CDR3 spells CASSFRRVSQETQYF. The CDR3 coding sequence is TGTGCCAGCAGTTTTCGGAGGGTTAGTCAAGAGACCCAGTACTTC.

In this sample, this clone turned up once. The V gene is TRBV9, the J gene TRBJ2-1; perhaps TRBD2 as D (5 bases). Germline V gives CDR1 SGDLS, CDR2 YYNGEE. This CDR3 spans 15 amino acids. V shed 7 bases and J shed 5 bases, with 19 bases lying between them. The CDR3 nucleotides are TGTGCCAGCCGAAGCGACCGGGATTCCCACAATGAGCAGTTCTTC. This translates into CASRSDRDSHNEQFF.

In this sample, this clone turned up a few times. V gene TRBV7-9 combines with J gene TRBJ2-3; tentatively, D is TRBD1 (6 bases). The CDR3 totals 15 residues. Trimming pared 5 bases from V and 4 bases from J, leaving 16 bases between. CDR1 and CDR2 (germline): SEHNR, FQNEAQ (reference sequence). CDR3 amino acids: CASSPRGTESDTQYF. CDR3 coding DNA: TGTGCCAGCAGCCCAAGGGGGACCGAGTCAGATACGCAGTATTTT.

The chain links TRBV5-5 to TRBJ2-2; 13 bases are shared with TRBD2. The junction had 4 bases not matched to a gene; V was cut back by 4 bases and J by 4 bases. The CDR3 length is 16 residues. The germline CDR1 and CDR2 sequences are SGHKS and YYEKEE (reference sequence). The CDR3 DNA follows: TGTGCCAGCAGCATAAGACTAGCGGGGGGCACCGGGGAGCTGTTTTTT. The encoded protein is CASSIRLAGGTGELFF.

The chain combines TRBV6-6 with TRBJ1-1, with D uncertain. Germline CDR1 MNHNY, CDR2 SVGAGI (reference sequence). CDR3 length: 13 amino acids. Trimming stripped 2 bases from V and 3 bases from J, with 7 bases between. The CDR3 region is CASSYEVDTEAFF. The DNA for the CDR3 is TGTGCCAGCAGTTACGAGGTAGACACTGAAGCTTTCTTT.

A single count supports this clone. V gene TRBV4-3 combines with J gene TRBJ2-1; 9 bases fit TRBD1. Germline CDR1 and CDR2: LGHNA and YSLEER. The trim removed 3 bases at V and 7 bases at J, leaving 7 bases unmatched. The CDR3 length is 15 residues. The CDR3 nucleotides read TGCGCCAGCAGCCATCAACAGGGGGCATGGAATGAGCAGTTCTTC. Translated, it gives CASSHQQGAWNEQFF.

This CDR3 reads CASSPPVLAGGTGELFF. The CDR3 DNA is TGTGCCAGCTCACCACCAGTTCTTGCAGGGGGCACCGGGGAGCTGTTTTTT. The rearrangement joins TRBV18 to TRBJ2-2, with 7 bases identical to TRBD1. J gave up 4 bases and V 0 bases, and 8 bases lay outside the gene matches. The CDR3 contains 17 residues. From germline, CDR1 is KGHSH and CDR2 LQKENI. The variable domain in full, completed from reference TRBV18 and TRBJ2-2, reads NAGVMQNPRHLVRRRGQEARLRCSPMKGHSHVYWYRQLPEEGLKFMVYLQKENIIDESGMPKERFSAEFPKEGPSILRIQQVVRGDSAAYFCASSPPVLAGGTGELFFGEGSRLTVL.

This clone came up once. The chain joins TRBV7-3 to TRBJ1-6; 7 bases map to TRBD1. V lost 4 bases to trimming and J lost 7 bases; unmatched junction nucleotides: 4. CDR3 length: 14 residues. The germline CDR1 and CDR2 sequences are SGHTA and FQGTGA. The CDR3 bases are TGTGCCAGCAGCTCCGCAGGGGGGAATTCACCCCTCCACTTT. Its translation is CASSSAGGNSPLHF.